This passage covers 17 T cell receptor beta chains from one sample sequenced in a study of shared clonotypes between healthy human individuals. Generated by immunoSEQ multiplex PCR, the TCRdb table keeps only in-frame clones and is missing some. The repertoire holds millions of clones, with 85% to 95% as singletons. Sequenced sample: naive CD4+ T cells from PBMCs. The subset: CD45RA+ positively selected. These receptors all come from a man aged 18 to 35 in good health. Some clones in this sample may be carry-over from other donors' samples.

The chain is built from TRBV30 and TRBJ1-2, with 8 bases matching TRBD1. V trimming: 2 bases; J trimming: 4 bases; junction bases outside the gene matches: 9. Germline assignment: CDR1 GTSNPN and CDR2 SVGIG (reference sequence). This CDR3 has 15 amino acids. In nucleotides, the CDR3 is TGTGCCTGGAGTATAAACAGGGGGGACGGCTATGGCTACACCTTC. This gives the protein CAWSINRGDGYGYTF.

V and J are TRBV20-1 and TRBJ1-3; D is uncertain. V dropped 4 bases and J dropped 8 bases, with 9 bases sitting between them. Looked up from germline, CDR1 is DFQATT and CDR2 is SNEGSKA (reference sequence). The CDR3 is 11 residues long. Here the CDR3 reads CSAILGDTIYF. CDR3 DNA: TGCAGTGCTATCCTCGGGGACACCATATATTTT.

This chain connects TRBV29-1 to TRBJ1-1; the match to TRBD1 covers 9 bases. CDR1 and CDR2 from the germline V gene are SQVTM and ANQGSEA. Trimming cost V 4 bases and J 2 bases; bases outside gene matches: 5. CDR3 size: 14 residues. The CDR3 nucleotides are TGCAGCGTTGGGAACAGGGGGCGAAACACTGAAGCTTTCTTT. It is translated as CSVGNRGRNTEAFF.

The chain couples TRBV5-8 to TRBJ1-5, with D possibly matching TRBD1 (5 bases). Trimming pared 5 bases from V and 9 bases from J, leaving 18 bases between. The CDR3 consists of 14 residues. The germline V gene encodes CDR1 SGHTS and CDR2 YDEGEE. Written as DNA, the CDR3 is TGTGCCAGCAGGAATAAGGGACCAAGCCGGCCCCAGCATTTT. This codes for CASRNKGPSRPQHF.

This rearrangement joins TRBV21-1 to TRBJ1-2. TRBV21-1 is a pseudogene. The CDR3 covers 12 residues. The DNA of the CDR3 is TGTGCCAGCAGGGTACTAGACTATGGCTACACCTTC. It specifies CASRVLDYGYTF.

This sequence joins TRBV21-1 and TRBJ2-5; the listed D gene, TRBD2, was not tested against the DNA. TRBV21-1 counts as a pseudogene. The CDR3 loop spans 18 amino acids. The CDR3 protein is CASSNCGTSGRGLETQYF. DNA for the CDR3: TGTGCCAGCAGCAATTGCGGGACTAGCGGGAGGGGGCTTGAGACCCAGTACTTC.

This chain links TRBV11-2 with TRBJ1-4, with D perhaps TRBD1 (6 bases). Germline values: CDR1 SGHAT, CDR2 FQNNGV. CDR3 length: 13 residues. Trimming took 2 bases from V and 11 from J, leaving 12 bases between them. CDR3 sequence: CASSLWGQEKLFF. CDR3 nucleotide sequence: TGTGCCAGCAGCTTATGGGGGCAGGAGAAACTGTTTTTT.

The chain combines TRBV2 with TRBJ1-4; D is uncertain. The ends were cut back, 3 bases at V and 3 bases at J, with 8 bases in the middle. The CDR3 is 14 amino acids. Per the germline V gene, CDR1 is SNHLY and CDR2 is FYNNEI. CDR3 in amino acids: CASSDGVANEKLFF. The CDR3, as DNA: TGTGCCAGCAGTGACGGGGTGGCTAATGAAAAACTGTTTTTT.

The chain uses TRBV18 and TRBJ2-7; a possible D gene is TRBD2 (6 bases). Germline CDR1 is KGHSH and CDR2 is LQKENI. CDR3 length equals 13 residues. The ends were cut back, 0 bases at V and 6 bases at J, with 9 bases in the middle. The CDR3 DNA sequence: TGTGCCAGCTCACCACCAGGAGGGCGCGAGCAGTACTTC. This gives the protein CASSPPGGREQYF.

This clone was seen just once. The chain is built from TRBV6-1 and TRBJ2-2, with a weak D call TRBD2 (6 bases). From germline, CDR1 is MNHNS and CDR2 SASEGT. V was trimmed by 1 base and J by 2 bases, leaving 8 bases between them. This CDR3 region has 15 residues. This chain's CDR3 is CASSEGAGNTGELFF. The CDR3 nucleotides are TGTGCCAGCAGTGAAGGTGCGGGAAACACCGGGGAGCTGTTTTTT.

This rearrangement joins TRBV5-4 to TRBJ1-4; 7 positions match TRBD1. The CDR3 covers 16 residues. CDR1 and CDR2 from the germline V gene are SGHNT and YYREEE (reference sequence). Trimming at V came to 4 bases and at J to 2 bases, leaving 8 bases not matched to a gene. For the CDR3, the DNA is TGTGCCAGCAGCAGAAGACAGGGAGGTACTAATGAAAAACTGTTTTTT. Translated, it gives CASSRRQGGTNEKLFF.

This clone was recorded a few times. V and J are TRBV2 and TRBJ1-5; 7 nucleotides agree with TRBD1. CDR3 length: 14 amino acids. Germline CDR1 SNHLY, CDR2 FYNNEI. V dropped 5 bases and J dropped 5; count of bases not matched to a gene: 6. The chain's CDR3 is CASSRGQADQPQHF. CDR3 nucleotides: TGTGCCAGCAGTCGCGGACAGGCCGATCAGCCCCAGCATTTT.

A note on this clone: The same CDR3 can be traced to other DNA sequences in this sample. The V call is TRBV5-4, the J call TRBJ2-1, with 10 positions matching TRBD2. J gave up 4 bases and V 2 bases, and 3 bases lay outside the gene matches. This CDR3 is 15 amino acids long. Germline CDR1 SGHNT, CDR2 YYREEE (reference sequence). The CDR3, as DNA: TGTGCCAGCAGCTTAGCGGGAGGGGGATACAATGAGCAGTTCTTC. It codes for CASSLAGGGYNEQFF. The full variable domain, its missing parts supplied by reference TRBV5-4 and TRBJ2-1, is ETGVTQSPTHLIKTRGQQVTLRCSSQSGHNTVSWYQQALGQGPQFIFQYYREEENGRGNFPPRFSGLQFPNYSSELNVNALELDDSALYLCASSLAGGGYNEQFFGPGTRLTVL.

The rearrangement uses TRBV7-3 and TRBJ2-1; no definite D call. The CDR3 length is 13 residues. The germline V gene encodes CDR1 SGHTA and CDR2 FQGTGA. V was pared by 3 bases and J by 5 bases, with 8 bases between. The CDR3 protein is CASSFQADNEQFF. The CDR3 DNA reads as TGTGCCAGCAGCTTTCAGGCGGACAATGAGCAGTTCTTC.

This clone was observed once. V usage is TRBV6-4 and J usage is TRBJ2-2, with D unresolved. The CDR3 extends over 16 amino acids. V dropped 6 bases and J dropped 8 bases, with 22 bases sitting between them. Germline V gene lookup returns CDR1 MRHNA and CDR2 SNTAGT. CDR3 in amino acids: CASRTTLVRMVGELFF. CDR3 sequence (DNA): TGTGCCAGCAGGACCACCCTAGTCCGGATGGTGGGGGAGCTGTTTTTT.

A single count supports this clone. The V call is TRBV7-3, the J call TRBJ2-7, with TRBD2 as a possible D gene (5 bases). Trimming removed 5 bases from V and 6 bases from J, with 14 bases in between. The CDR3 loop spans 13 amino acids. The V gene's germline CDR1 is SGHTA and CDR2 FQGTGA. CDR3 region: CASSQAAFGEQYF. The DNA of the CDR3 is TGTGCCAGCAGCCAAGCGGCCTTTGGCGAGCAGTACTTC.

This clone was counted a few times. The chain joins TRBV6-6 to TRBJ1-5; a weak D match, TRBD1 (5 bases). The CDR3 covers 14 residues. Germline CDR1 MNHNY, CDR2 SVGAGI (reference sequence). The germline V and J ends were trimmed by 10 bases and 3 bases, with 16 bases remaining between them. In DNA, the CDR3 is TGTGCCACCCGAGGGGTGGGGGACAATCAGCCCCAGCATTTT. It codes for CATRGVGDNQPQHF.